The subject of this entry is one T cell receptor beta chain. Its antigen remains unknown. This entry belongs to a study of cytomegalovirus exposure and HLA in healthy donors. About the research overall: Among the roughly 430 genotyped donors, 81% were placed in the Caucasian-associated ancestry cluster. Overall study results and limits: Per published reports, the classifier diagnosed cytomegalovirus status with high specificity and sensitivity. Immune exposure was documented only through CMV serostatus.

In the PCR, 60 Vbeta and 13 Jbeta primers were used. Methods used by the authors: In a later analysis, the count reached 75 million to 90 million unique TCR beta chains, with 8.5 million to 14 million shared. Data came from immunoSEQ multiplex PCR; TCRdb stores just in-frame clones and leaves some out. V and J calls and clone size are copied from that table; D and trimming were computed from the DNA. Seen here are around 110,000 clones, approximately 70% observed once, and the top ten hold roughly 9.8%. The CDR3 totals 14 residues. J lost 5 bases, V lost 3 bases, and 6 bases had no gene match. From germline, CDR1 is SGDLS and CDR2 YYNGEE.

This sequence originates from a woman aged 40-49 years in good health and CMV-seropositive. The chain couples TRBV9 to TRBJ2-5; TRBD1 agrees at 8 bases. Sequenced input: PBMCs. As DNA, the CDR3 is TGTGCCAGCAGCGCCACAGGGGGAACGGAGACCCAGTACTTC. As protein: CASSATGGTETQYF.